This T cell receptor (beta chain) was observed in a study of OX40 agonist ivuxolimab in advanced cancers. Overall study: It was permissible to have had prior anti-PD-1, anti-PD-L1 or anti-CTLA-4 therapy, and about 40% had some.

This clone occurred once. The germline gives CDR1 MGHRA, CDR2 YSYEKL. CDR3 length: 16 amino acids. V was trimmed by 0 bases and J by 0 bases, leaving 9 bases between them. The method was immunoSEQ multiplex PCR; TCRdb's version includes in-frame clones alone and lacks a portion of them. The data show around 30,000 clones, around 85% seen once. V and J are TRBV4-1 and TRBJ2-1; D remains ambiguous. The sequencing used CD4+ or CD8+ T cells sorted from blood, collected in a trial of the OX40 agonist ivuxolimab. This sequence was found in an adult with an advanced solid tumor such as melanoma, head and neck, liver or kidney cancer. The CDR3 is CASSQDSLSSYNEQFF. The CDR3 DNA follows: TGCGCCAGCAGCCAAGATAGTTTAAGCTCCTACAATGAGCAGTTCTTC.